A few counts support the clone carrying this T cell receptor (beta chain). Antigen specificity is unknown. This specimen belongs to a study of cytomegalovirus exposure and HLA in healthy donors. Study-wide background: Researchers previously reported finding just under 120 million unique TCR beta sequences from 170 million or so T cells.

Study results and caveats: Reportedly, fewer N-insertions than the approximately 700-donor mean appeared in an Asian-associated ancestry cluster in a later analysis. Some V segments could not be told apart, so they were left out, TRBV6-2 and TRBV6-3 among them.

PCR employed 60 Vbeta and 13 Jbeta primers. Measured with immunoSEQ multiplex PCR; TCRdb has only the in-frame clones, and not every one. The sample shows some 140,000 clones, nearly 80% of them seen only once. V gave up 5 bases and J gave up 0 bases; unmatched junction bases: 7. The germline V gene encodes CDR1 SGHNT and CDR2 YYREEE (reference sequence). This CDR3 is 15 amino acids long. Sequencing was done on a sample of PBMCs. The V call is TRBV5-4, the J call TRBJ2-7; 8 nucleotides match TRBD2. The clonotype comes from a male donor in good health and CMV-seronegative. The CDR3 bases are TGTGCCAGCAGTACTAGCGGCCTTAGCTCCTACGAGCAGTACTTC. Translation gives CASSTSGLSSYEQYF. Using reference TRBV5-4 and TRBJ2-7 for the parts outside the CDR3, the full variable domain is ETGVTQSPTHLIKTRGQQVTLRCSSQSGHNTVSWYQQALGQGPQFIFQYYREEENGRGNFPPRFSGLQFPNYSSELNVNALELDDSALYLCASSTSGLSSYEQYFGPGTRLTVT.